Listed below are T cell receptor beta chains from one sample, sequenced in a study of STAT3 mutations in large granular lymphocyte leukemia. Clones were sequenced by immunoSEQ multiplex PCR, and TCRdb holds only the in-frame ones, with some missing. The sample lists over 8,500 clones, approximately 87% occurring once. The material sequenced was peripheral blood mononuclear cells. The origin of the receptors is a man older than 75 with T-cell large granular lymphocyte leukemia. Some clones in this sample may be carry-over from other donors' samples. Both conserved end residues are part of each CDR3. D genes are given only for firm matches. For some rows the clone size is stated as once, few or many, or as a class when expanded; others skip it.

clone_size j_call d_call v_call cdr3_aa cdr3_nt
. TRBJ1-5 . TRBV7-3 CASSTHEGQPQHF TGTGCCAGCAGCACCCACGAGGGTCAGCCCCAGCATTTT
. TRBJ2-2 TRBD2 TRBV29-1 CSGSTIAGAPTGELFF TGCAGCGGTTCCACAATAGCGGGGGCACCCACCGGGGAGCTGTTTTTT
. TRBJ2-5 . TRBV7-2 CASSQIETQYF TGTGCCAGCAGCCAAATAGAGACCCAGTACTTC
. TRBJ2-3 TRBD2 TRBV4-1 CASSQELAVPTDTQYF TGCGCCAGCAGCCAAGAGCTAGCGGTGCCCACAGATACGCAGTATTTT
. TRBJ1-5 . TRBV11-2 CASSLVADQPQHF TGTGCCAGCAGCTTAGTCGCCGATCAGCCCCAGCATTTT
. TRBJ2-7 . TRBV7-8 CASSMDGLHSYEQYF TGTGCCAGCAGCATGGACGGACTTCATTCCTACGAGCAGTACTTC
. TRBJ2-3 TRBD2 TRBV19 CATRTSGGPDTQYF TGTGCCACCAGGACTAGCGGGGGGCCAGATACGCAGTATTTT
. TRBJ1-1 . TRBV25-1 CASSARDQNTEAFF TGTGCCAGCAGTGCGCGGGACCAGAACACTGAAGCTTTCTTT
. TRBJ2-2 . TRBV23-1 CASSHTDRNTGELFF TGCGCCAGCAGTCACACGGACAGGAACACCGGGGAGCTGTTTTTT
. TRBJ2-3 . TRBV6-1 CASTEGGGWADTQYF TGTGCCAGCACCGAGGGTGGGGGCTGGGCAGATACGCAGTATTTT
. TRBJ1-4 TRBD1 TRBV6-5 CASSRTGRREKLFF TGTGCCAGCAGTCGGACAGGCAGAAGGGAAAAACTGTTTTTT
. TRBJ1-1 . TRBV20-1 CSAQTNTEAFF TGCAGTGCCCAGACTAACACTGAAGCTTTCTTT
. TRBJ1-5 . TRBV19 CASSTVDNQPQHF TGTGCCAGTAGTACTGTGGACAATCAGCCCCAGCATTTT
. TRBJ2-6 . TRBV18 CASSPKVSGANVLTF TGTGCCAGCTCACCAAAGGTCTCTGGGGCCAACGTCCTGACTTTC
. TRBJ2-3 . TRBV5-1 CASSYLDTQYF TGCGCCAGCAGCTATTTGGATACGCAGTATTTT
. TRBJ1-3 . TRBV6-1 CASRAQGWDTIYF TGTGCCAGCAGGGCCCAGGGTTGGGACACCATATATTTT
. TRBJ2-7 . TRBV4-1 CASRSGRGRYEQYF TGCGCCAGCAGGTCCGGTAGGGGGAGGTACGAGCAGTACTTC
few TRBJ2-3 . TRBV6-6 CASSFGGTKGTDTQYF TGTGCCAGCAGTTTCGGGGGAACCAAAGGCACAGATACGCAGTATTTT
few TRBJ2-5 TRBD2 TRBV5-4 CASSTGLAQETQYF TGTGCCAGCAGCACCGGACTAGCTCAAGAGACCCAGTACTTC
. TRBJ2-6 TRBD1 TRBV18 CASSLTGAGANVLTF TGTGCCAGCTCACTTACAGGGGCTGGGGCCAACGTCCTGACTTTC
. TRBJ2-5 TRBD1 TRBV5-1 CASSSGQEQETQYF TGCGCCAGCAGCTCCGGACAGGAGCAAGAGACCCAGTACTTC
. TRBJ2-7 . TRBV6-1 CASSEDAAFSYEQYF TGTGCCAGCAGTGAAGACGCGGCTTTTTCCTACGAGCAGTACTTC
. TRBJ1-5 . TRBV27 CASSFMSGDQPQHF TGTGCCAGCAGTTTTATGTCAGGGGATCAGCCCCAGCATTTT
. TRBJ2-5 . TRBV30 CAWSVLAPETQYF TGTGCCTGGAGTGTACTAGCCCCAGAGACCCAGTACTTC
. TRBJ1-4 TRBD1 TRBV4-1 CASSQGAGGREKLFF TGCGCCAGCAGCCAAGGAGCAGGGGGCCGGGAAAAACTGTTTTTT
once TRBJ2-1 TRBD2 TRBV5-1 CASSSGLAGASNEQFF TGCGCCAGCAGCTCGGGACTAGCGGGGGCCTCCAATGAGCAGTTCTTC
few TRBJ1-2 TRBD1 TRBV6-6 CASRPGGDNGYTF TGTGCCAGCAGACCAGGGGGCGATAACGGTTACACCTTC
. TRBJ2-7 TRBD1 TRBV5-6 CASSVDRGPYEQYF TGTGCCAGCAGCGTGGACAGGGGCCCATACGAGCAGTACTTC
. TRBJ2-5 . TRBV5-6 CASRSRGAGETQYF TGTGCCAGCAGATCTCGGGGGGCCGGTGAGACCCAGTACTTC
. TRBJ1-1 . TRBV5-1 CASSSGGFPLEEAFF TGCGCCAGCAGCTCTGGAGGATTTCCCCTCGAAGAAGCTTTCTTT
once TRBJ1-1 . TRBV4-2 CASSQGVVPGGDTEAFF TGTGCCAGCAGCCAAGGGGTAGTACCCGGGGGGGACACTGAAGCTTTCTTT